This TCR beta chain was recorded in a study of cytomegalovirus exposure and HLA in healthy donors. Overall study findings and caveats: It was assumed in the presence/absence analyses that sequencing depth was roughly uniform across donors. In a later analysis, the majority of CMV-associated beta chains seemingly showed HLA restriction.

To note about this clone: Its antigen is still unknown.

Germline V gene data show CDR1 as MGHDK and CDR2 as SYGVNS. The CDR3 has 18 amino acids. The junction had 12 bases not matched to a gene; V was cut back by 1 base and J by 1 base. Primers included in the PCR were 60 Vbeta and 13 Jbeta primers. Assay: immunoSEQ multiplex PCR; the TCRdb copy retains only in-frame clones and omits some. The data contain under 250,000 clones, around four fifths of them seen just once; the ten biggest clones take up 3.8%. This TCR was sampled from a male donor in good health and CMV-seronegative. Sequencing was done on a sample of PBMCs. The chain carries TRBV25-1 and TRBJ1-1, with 7 bases matching TRBD1. The CDR3 nucleotides are TGTGCCAGCAGTGAATTAGGTCAGGGGGGAAGACCGAACACTGAAGCTTTCTTT. This encodes CASSELGQGGRPNTEAFF.